What follows describes a single T cell receptor (beta chain). The source of the sample is a study of cytomegalovirus exposure and HLA in healthy donors. A multiplex PCR was run with 60 Vbeta primers and 13 Jbeta primers. Sequencing was performed with immunoSEQ multiplex PCR; in TCRdb, only in-frame clones are kept and a portion is missing. The sample includes some 98,000 clones, about 81% seen only once; the top ten take 9.5% to 12%. V shed 0 bases and J shed 0 bases, with 8 bases lying between them. The CDR3 is 15 residues long. Germline V CDR1 and CDR2: WNHNN, SYGVQD (reference sequence). The chain combines TRBV10-1 with TRBJ1-1; tentatively, D is TRBD1 (5 bases). The sequencing sample was made of PBMCs. The clonotype comes from a man aged 18 to 29 in good health and CMV-seropositive. The CDR3: CASSESGGLNTEAFF. The CDR3 coding sequence is TGCGCCAGCAGTGAGTCGGGGGGACTGAACACTGAAGCTTTCTTT.